This T cell receptor (beta chain) was identified during a study of shared clonotypes between healthy human individuals. General study results and limits: Some clonotypes were shared by all four sorted-subset donors, while others were not shared. The non-shared ones had lower generation probabilities than the shared ones.

Germline CDR1 reads MNHNS; CDR2 reads SASEGT. Trimming cost V 1 base and J 2 bases, with 8 bases left between them. This CDR3 contains 14 residues. Profiled with immunoSEQ multiplex PCR; TCRdb holds only in-frame clones, not every one. This sample has 2 million to 2.5 million clones, with 95% found just once. Details on this clone: Antigen specificity is unknown. Other DNA sequences in this sample translate to the same CDR3.

From CD4+ cells came CD45RA+ naive and CD45RA-negative memory subsets. The receptor's source is a man aged 18-30 years in good health. The specimen was naive CD4+ T cells sorted from blood. Subset here: CD45RA+ positively selected. This chain connects TRBV6-1 to TRBJ1-1; possibly TRBD1 for D (6 bases). The CDR3 reads CASSEGRGNTEAFF. CDR3 nucleotides: TGTGCCAGCAGTGAAGGCAGGGGTAACACTGAAGCTTTCTTT.